This TCR beta chain emerged from a study of T cells after somatic rescue of genetic block. Trimming removed 0 bases from V and 7 bases from J, with 8 bases in between. Germline loops: CDR1 SGHDT, CDR2 YYEEEE. This CDR3 is built from 13 residues. TCRdb keeps only in-frame clones here, not all; method: immunoSEQ multiplex PCR. The repertoire has 70,000 to 85,000 clones, around 90% of them found once; the top ten carry 2.5% to 3%. The source material was peripheral blood mononuclear cells (PBMCs). The receptor comes from a man aged 25-40 years. The chain joins TRBV5-6 to TRBJ1-5, with D unresolved. DNA for the CDR3: TGTGCCAGCAGCTTGGGATTTGGACAGCCCCAGCATTTT. This codes for CASSLGFGQPQHF.